What follows are 6 T cell receptor beta chains derived from one specimen sequenced in a study of blood T cell repertoires in COVID-19. Here immunoSEQ multiplex PCR was the method, and the copy in TCRdb shows in-frame clones only, minus some. The sample has roughly 330,000 clones, around 89% seen once. Sequencing used peripheral blood. The receptors here all came from a young man who had recovered from COVID-19.

The chain carries TRBV5-1 and TRBJ2-3; D call uncertain. Trimming left V 5 bases short and J 2 bases short, with 6 bases between. Germline CDR1 reads SGHRS; CDR2 reads YFSETQ. The length of the CDR3 is 12 residues. Written as DNA, the CDR3 is TGCGCCAGCAGGGCAAACACAGATACGCAGTATTTT. It codes for CASRANTDTQYF.

In this sample, this clone turned up a few times. The chain uses TRBV2 and TRBJ1-5; D uncertain. Germline values: CDR1 SNHLY, CDR2 FYNNEI. The ends were cut back, 7 bases at V and 1 base at J, with 14 bases in the middle. This CDR3 spans 15 amino acids. The CDR3 spells CASTPSGGSNQPQHF. CDR3 nucleotides: TGTGCCAGCACCCCCTCAGGCGGGAGCAATCAGCCCCAGCATTTT. Supplemented by reference TRBV2 and TRBJ1-5, the full variable domain reads EPEVTQTPSHQVTQMGQEVILRCVPISNHLYFYWYRQILGQKVEFLVSFYNNEISEKSEIFDDQFSVERPDGSNFTLKIRSTKLEDSAMYFCASTPSGGSNQPQHFGDGTRLSIL.

The chain joins TRBV19 to TRBJ1-4, with unresolved D. V lost 3 bases and J 0 bases, leaving 8 bases between the germline ends. Germline assignment: CDR1 LNHDA and CDR2 SQIVND (reference sequence). There are 15 residues in the CDR3. CDR3 amino acids: CASSILWSTNEKLFF. The CDR3 nucleotides read TGTGCCAGTAGTATTCTATGGTCAACTAATGAAAAACTGTTTTTT. The full variable domain, its missing parts supplied by reference TRBV19 and TRBJ1-4, is DGGITQSPKYLFRKEGQNVTLSCEQNLNHDAMYWYRQDPGQGLRLIYYSQIVNDFQKGDIAEGYSVSREKKESFPLTVTSAQKNPTAFYLCASSILWSTNEKLFFGSGTQLSVL.

The V and J genes are TRBV15 and TRBJ2-3; 11 positions match TRBD2. Germline-derived CDR1 and CDR2 are LNHNV and YYDKDF (reference sequence). This CDR3 is built from 16 residues. The V segment lost 0 bases and the J segment 6 bases; nucleotides outside the gene matches: 5. The CDR3 region is CATSRDLTSGGDTQYF. CDR3 bases: TGTGCCACCAGCAGAGATTTAACTAGCGGGGGTGATACGCAGTATTTT. The full variable domain, rest sourced from reference TRBV15 and TRBJ2-3, is DAMVIQNPRYQVTQFGKPVTLSCSQTLNHNVMYWYQQKSSQAPKLLFHYYDKDFNNEADTPDNFQSRRPNTSFCFLDIRSPGLGDTAMYLCATSRDLTSGGDTQYFGPGTRLTVL.

Notes on this clone: The identical CDR3 is also encoded by other nucleotide sequences in the sample. The CDR3 reads CASSPQLAGGTDTQYF. The DNA for the CDR3 is TGTGCCAGCTCACCACAACTAGCGGGAGGCACAGATACGCAGTATTTT. V gene TRBV18 combines with J gene TRBJ2-3; TRBD2 aligns across 11 bases. Germline V gene sequence: CDR1 KGHSH, CDR2 LQKENI. V shed 1 base and J 1 base; nucleotides not matched to a gene: 1. This CDR3 is 16 amino acids long.

The chain combines TRBV5-1 with TRBJ1-1; perhaps TRBD1 as D (6 bases). There are 14 residues in the CDR3. CDR1 and CDR2 (germline): SGHRS, YFSETQ. Trimming took off 3 bases at V and 10 bases at J, with 19 bases between the two ends. CDR3 nucleotide sequence: TGCGCCAGCAGCTCCGGGGGGGCAGGGCACGGAGCTTTCTTT. This encodes CASSSGGAGHGAFF. Drawing the rest from reference TRBV5-1 and TRBJ1-1, the complete variable domain is KAGVTQTPRYLIKTRGQQVTLSCSPISGHRSVSWYQQTPGQGLQFLFEYFSETQRNKGNFPGRFSGRQFSNSRSEMNVSTLELGDSALYLCASSSGGAGHGAFFGQGTRLTVV.